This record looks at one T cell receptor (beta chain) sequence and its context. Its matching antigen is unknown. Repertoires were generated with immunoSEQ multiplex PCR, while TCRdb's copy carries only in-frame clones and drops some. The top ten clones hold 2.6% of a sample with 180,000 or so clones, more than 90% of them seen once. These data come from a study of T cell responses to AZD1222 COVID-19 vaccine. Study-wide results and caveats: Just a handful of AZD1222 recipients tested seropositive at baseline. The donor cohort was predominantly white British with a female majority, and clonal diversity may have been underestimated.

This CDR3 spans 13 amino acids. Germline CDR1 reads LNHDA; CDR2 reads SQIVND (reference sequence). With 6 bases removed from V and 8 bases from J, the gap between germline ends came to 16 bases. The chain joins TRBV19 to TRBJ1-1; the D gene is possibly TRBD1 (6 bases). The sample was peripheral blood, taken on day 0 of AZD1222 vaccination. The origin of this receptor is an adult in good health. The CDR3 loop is CASRENRVSEAFF. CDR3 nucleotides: TGTGCCAGTAGGGAGAACAGGGTGTCAGAAGCTTTCTTT.